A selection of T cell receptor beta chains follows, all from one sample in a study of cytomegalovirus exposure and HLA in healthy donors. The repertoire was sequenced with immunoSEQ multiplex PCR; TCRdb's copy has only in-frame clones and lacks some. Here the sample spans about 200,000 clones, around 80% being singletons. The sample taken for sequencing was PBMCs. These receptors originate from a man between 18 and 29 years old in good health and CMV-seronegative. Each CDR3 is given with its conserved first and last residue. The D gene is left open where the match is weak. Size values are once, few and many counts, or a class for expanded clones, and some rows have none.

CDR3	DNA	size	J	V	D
CAWSPTGDWDTIYF	TGTGCCTGGAGTCCGACAGGGGATTGGGACACCATATATTTT	-	TRBJ1-3	TRBV30	TRBD1
CAWSLGTAFNEKLFF	TGTGCCTGGAGCCTAGGGACAGCTTTTAATGAAAAACTGTTTTTT	-	TRBJ1-4	TRBV30	TRBD1
CASSLGASGIREQETQYF	TGCGCCAGCAGCTTGGGGGCTAGCGGGATACGTGAGCAAGAGACCCAGTACTTC	-	TRBJ2-5	TRBV5-1	TRBD2
CASSLRPLGRTHETQYF	TGCGCCAGCAGTCTCCGGCCGCTCGGGAGGACTCACGAGACCCAGTACTTC	-	TRBJ2-5	TRBV23-1	TRBD2
CASSSGQGTGFF	TGTGCCAGCAGCTCGGGGCAGGGGACAGGGTTCTTC	-	TRBJ2-7	TRBV11-2	TRBD1
CASSYSLAGGTDTQYF	TGTGCCAGCAGTTACTCGCTAGCGGGAGGCACAGATACGCAGTATTTT	-	TRBJ2-3	TRBV6-5	TRBD2
CASSNGGPYEQYF	TGTGCCAGCAGCAACGGGGGACCCTACGAGCAGTACTTC	-	TRBJ2-7	TRBV6-6	-
CASSQVAASNQPQHF	TGCGCCAGCAGCCAAGTGGCGGCTAGCAATCAGCCCCAGCATTTT	few	TRBJ1-5	TRBV4-1	-
CASSQDRWTGSYEQYF	TGCGCCAGCAGCCAAGATCGATGGACAGGGTCCTACGAGCAGTACTTC	-	TRBJ2-7	TRBV4-1	TRBD1
CSGTGTGNTIYF	TGCAGCGGGACAGGGACTGGAAACACCATATATTTT	few	TRBJ1-3	TRBV29-1	TRBD1
CASSWAGENEKLFF	TGCGCCAGCAGCTGGGCAGGGGAAAATGAAAAACTGTTTTTT	-	TRBJ1-4	TRBV5-1	-
CASSPSLFFDEQFF	TGTGCCAGCAGCCCCTCACTATTCTTCGATGAGCAGTTCTTC	-	TRBJ2-1	TRBV9	-
CASCRDTPNTEAFF	TGTGCCAGCTGTCGTGACACCCCGAACACTGAAGCTTTCTTT	-	TRBJ1-1	TRBV2	-
CASSFGQVTDEQFF	TGTGCCAGCAGTTTTGGACAGGTAACGGATGAGCAGTTCTTC	-	TRBJ2-1	TRBV27	TRBD1
CASSYSWAGSTEAFF	TGTGCCAGCAGTTACTCGTGGGCAGGCTCCACTGAAGCTTTCTTT	-	TRBJ1-1	TRBV6-5	-
CASSSPPGGGSGTDTQYF	TGTGCCAGCAGCTCCCCCCCGGGGGGCGGGAGTGGCACAGATACGCAGTATTTT	-	TRBJ2-3	TRBV7-2	-
CASRRAAGVMSNEQFF	TGTGCCAGTAGAAGGGCGGCGGGAGTAATGTCGAATGAGCAGTTCTTC	-	TRBJ2-1	TRBV19	TRBD2
CASSPTGGNQPQHF	TGTGCCAGCAGTCCAACAGGGGGGAATCAGCCCCAGCATTTT	-	TRBJ1-5	TRBV2	TRBD1
CASSWTAMNTEAFF	TGTGCCAGCAGCTGGACAGCCATGAACACTGAAGCTTTCTTT	once	TRBJ1-1	TRBV11-2	-
CATHREETQYF	TGTGCCACACACAGGGAAGAGACCCAGTACTTC	-	TRBJ2-5	TRBV28	-
CASSVGRAGRVSYEQYF	TGTGCCAGCAGCGTAGGACGAGCGGGGAGGGTCTCCTACGAGCAGTACTTC	-	TRBJ2-7	TRBV7-8	TRBD2
CASSLTPGTSGYEQYF	TGTGCCAGCAGCCTAACTCCCGGGACTAGCGGATACGAGCAGTACTTC	-	TRBJ2-7	TRBV5-6	TRBD2
CASRRPGGRSPLHF	TGTGCCAGCAGAAGACCAGGGGGACGGTCACCCCTCCACTTT	-	TRBJ1-6	TRBV6-1	TRBD1
CAWNLAGGQGYTF	TGTGCCTGGAATCTCGCAGGGGGCCAGGGCTACACCTTC	-	TRBJ1-2	TRBV30	TRBD1
CASRVGAYSNQPQHF	TGTGCCAGCAGGGTGGGAGCTTATAGCAATCAGCCCCAGCATTTT	-	TRBJ1-5	TRBV6-5	-
CASSLQTGTGSNYGYTF	TGCGCCAGCAGCCTACAAACCGGGACAGGATCAAACTATGGCTACACCTTC	-	TRBJ1-2	TRBV5-1	TRBD1
CASSSGLAYSTDTQYF	TGTGCCAGCAGCTCGGGACTAGCTTATAGCACAGATACGCAGTATTTT	-	TRBJ2-3	TRBV7-8	TRBD2
CASSPPFRETQYF	TGTGCCAGCTCACCACCGTTTCGAGAGACCCAGTACTTC	-	TRBJ2-5	TRBV18	-
CASSMGQGHSDTQYF	TGTGCCAGCAGCATGGGACAGGGACACTCAGATACGCAGTATTTT	-	TRBJ2-3	TRBV6-1	TRBD1
CASSNWTISTGELFF	TGTGCCAGCAGCAACTGGACTATTTCCACCGGGGAGCTGTTTTTT	-	TRBJ2-2	TRBV21-1	-
CASSNLQGGSEAFF	TGTGCCAGCAGCAACCTACAGGGAGGGTCTGAAGCTTTCTTT	-	TRBJ1-1	TRBV28	-
CATSTSKQGFNEKLFF	TGTGCCACCAGCACGTCTAAACAGGGGTTTAATGAAAAACTGTTTTTT	-	TRBJ1-4	TRBV15	TRBD1
CASRSRTGIQETQYF	TGCGCCAGCAGATCACGGACAGGTATTCAAGAGACCCAGTACTTC	-	TRBJ2-5	TRBV10-1	TRBD1
CAWSRARNTEAFF	TGTGCCTGGAGCAGGGCCCGGAACACTGAAGCTTTCTTT	-	TRBJ1-1	TRBV30	-
CASSLSRDSYEQYF	TGCGCCAGCAGCTTGAGTCGGGACTCCTACGAGCAGTACTTC	-	TRBJ2-7	TRBV5-1	-
CASSSTGAYGYTF	TGTGCCAGCAGCTCGACAGGGGCCTATGGCTACACCTTC	-	TRBJ1-2	TRBV5-6	TRBD1
CASSSTGTGYSYEQYF	TGTGCCAGCAGCTCCACCGGGACAGGCTACTCCTACGAGCAGTACTTC	few	TRBJ2-7	TRBV9	TRBD1